These 19 T cell receptor beta chains originate from one sample sequenced in a study of blood T cell repertoires in COVID-19. Measured with immunoSEQ multiplex PCR; TCRdb has only the in-frame clones, and not every one. This sample has 300,000 to 450,000 clones, with 88% found just once. Input material: PBMCs or T cells enriched from blood (not recorded which). The source is a woman younger than 45 who had been exposed to COVID-19.

The chain employs TRBV19 and TRBJ1-5; tentatively, D is TRBD1 (5 bases). CDR3 length: 13 residues. Trimming shortened V by 7 bases and J by 6 bases, and 13 bases separated the two germline ends. Germline V lookup: CDR1 LNHDA, CDR2 SQIVND (reference sequence). For the CDR3, the DNA is TGTGCCAGTACCAGGGCAATAGGTCAGCCCCAGCATTTT. Amino acids: CASTRAIGQPQHF.

The V call is TRBV11-2, the J call TRBJ2-7; 7 nucleotides line up with TRBD1. This CDR3 region has 14 residues. Germline CDR1 is SGHAT and CDR2 is FQNNGV. V shed 4 bases and J 1 base; nucleotides not matched to a gene: 4. The DNA for the CDR3 is TGTGCCAGCAGCTACACAGGGGAATCCTACGAGCAGTACTTC. Translation gives CASSYTGESYEQYF.

The V gene is TRBV18, the J gene TRBJ2-5; perhaps TRBD2 as D (6 bases). Germline loops: CDR1 KGHSH, CDR2 LQKENI. The CDR3 is 16 amino acids. V shed 2 bases and J shed 5 bases, with 18 bases lying between them. CDR3 coding DNA: TGTGCCAGCTCACCAGGGTTCGGGGGTTTCGGCGAGACCCAGTACTTC. Amino acid sequence: CASSPGFGGFGETQYF. The whole variable domain, remainder taken from reference TRBV18 and TRBJ2-5, is NAGVMQNPRHLVRRRGQEARLRCSPMKGHSHVYWYRQLPEEGLKFMVYLQKENIIDESGMPKERFSAEFPKEGPSILRIQQVVRGDSAAYFCASSPGFGGFGETQYFGPGTRLLVL.

This clone was observed once. V usage is TRBV29-1 and J usage is TRBJ2-1; no reliable D call. The V gene's germline CDR1 is SQVTM and CDR2 ANQGSEA. V dropped 1 base and J dropped 2 bases, with 12 bases sitting between them. CDR3 size: 15 residues. The CDR3 sequence is CSVEGLHSPYNEQFF. In DNA, the CDR3 is TGCAGCGTTGAAGGTCTCCATAGTCCCTACAATGAGCAGTTCTTC.

This clone was seen more than once but under ten times. The genes are TRBV19 and TRBJ1-6; TRBD1 matches 7 bases. The CDR3 length is 14 residues. With V trimmed by 6 bases and J by 9 bases, 8 bases remained unmatched. Germline CDR1 and CDR2: LNHDA and SQIVND (reference sequence). CDR3 in amino acids: CASSEDRAGSPLHF. CDR3 in DNA: TGTGCCAGTAGCGAAGACAGGGCTGGTTCACCCCTCCACTTT.

The chain combines TRBV9 with TRBJ2-6, with 7 positions matching TRBD2. This CDR3 region has 15 residues. V shed 3 bases, J shed 4 bases, and the junction held 4 bases outside the gene matches. Germline V gene lookup returns CDR1 SGDLS and CDR2 YYNGEE. In nucleotides, the CDR3 is TGTGCCAGCAGCGGCGGGGGATCGGGGGCCAACGTCCTGACTTTC. Encoded protein: CASSGGGSGANVLTF.

This chain joins TRBV19 and TRBJ1-2; tentative D call: TRBD1 (5 bases). V was pared by 6 bases and J by 0 bases, with 8 bases between. This CDR3 spans 13 amino acids. Germline V CDR1 and CDR2: LNHDA, SQIVND (reference sequence). Here the CDR3 reads CASRDTPNYGYTF. CDR3 nucleotides: TGTGCCAGTAGGGACACACCTAACTATGGCTACACCTTC.

This clone appeared a few times. The chain joins TRBV28 to TRBJ1-2; no definite D call. CDR1 and CDR2 (germline): MDHEN, SYDVKM. The CDR3 spans 14 residues. V was trimmed by 5 bases and J by 8 bases, leaving 18 bases between them. The CDR3 bases are TGTGCCAGCAGTCTCGAGGTAGTCTCCAGCGGCTACACCTTC. It is translated as CASSLEVVSSGYTF.

This clone was observed at least ten times. V usage is TRBV5-1 and J usage is TRBJ1-6; 7 nucleotides line up with TRBD1. CDR1 and CDR2 (germline): SGHRS, YFSETQ. This CDR3 region has 17 residues. V lost 4 bases and J lost 7; bases outside the gene matches: 14. CDR3 sequence (DNA): TGCGCCAGCAGCCCGGCGGCAACAGGGGCCGCAAATTCACCCCTCCACTTT. Residues: CASSPAATGAANSPLHF. The variable domain in full, completed from reference TRBV5-1 and TRBJ1-6, reads KAGVTQTPRYLIKTRGQQVTLSCSPISGHRSVSWYQQTPGQGLQFLFEYFSETQRNKGNFPGRFSGRQFSNSRSEMNVSTLELGDSALYLCASSPAATGAANSPLHFGNGTRLTVT.

Only one count was recorded for this clone. The chain employs TRBV10-3 and TRBJ2-5, with 7 bases lining up with TRBD1. Germline V gene data show CDR1 as ENHRY and CDR2 as SYGVKD. The CDR3 extends over 14 amino acids. J was trimmed by 4 bases and V by 6 bases; bases with no gene match: 8. CDR3 coding DNA: TGTGCCATCAGCCCTACAGGGGTGGGAGAGACCCAGTACTTC. It codes for CAISPTGVGETQYF.

The chain combines TRBV4-2 with TRBJ1-1; a weak D match, TRBD1 (5 bases). V lost 2 bases and J 4 bases, leaving 14 bases between the germline ends. The CDR3 is 15 amino acids. Per germline, CDR1 LGHNA and CDR2 YNFKEQ. The CDR3 loop is CASSQLGADSTEAFF. The CDR3 nucleotides read TGTGCCAGCAGCCAACTAGGGGCGGATTCCACTGAAGCTTTCTTT.

The DNA for the CDR3 is TGTGCCAGCAGTTTAGCGGGAGGGCCTGGAGAGCAGTACTTC. This encodes CASSLAGGPGEQYF. The chain has TRBV28 and TRBJ2-7; TRBD2 matches 9 bases. With V trimmed by 2 bases and J by 7 bases, 6 bases remained unmatched. Germline values: CDR1 MDHEN, CDR2 SYDVKM. The length of the CDR3 is 14 residues. Filled out from reference TRBV28 and TRBJ2-7, the complete variable domain reads DVKVTQSSRYLVKRTGEKVFLECVQDMDHENMFWYRQDPGLGLRLIYFSYDVKMKEKGDIPEGYSVSREKKERFSLILESASTNQTSMYLCASSLAGGPGEQYFGPGTRLTVT.

V usage is TRBV19 and J usage is TRBJ2-5; D remains ambiguous. Trimming removed 5 bases at V and 5 bases at J, with 6 bases between. CDR1 and CDR2 (germline): LNHDA, SQIVND (reference sequence). The CDR3 runs to 11 residues. The CDR3 nucleotides are TGTGCCAGTAGTGAGTATGAGACCCAGTACTTC. Translating gives CASSEYETQYF.

The chain couples TRBV12-3 or TRBV12-4 to TRBJ1-1; D gene unclear. The V gene lost 6 bases and the J gene lost 2 bases, with 7 bases spanning the gap. The CDR3 runs 12 residues. The chain's CDR3 is CASSLGNTEAFF. CDR3 DNA sequence: TGTGCCAGCAGCCTAGGAAACACTGAAGCTTTCTTT.

The V gene is TRBV9, the J gene TRBJ1-2, with unresolved D. The CDR3 runs to 13 residues. Trimming left V 2 bases short and J 8 bases short, with 13 bases between. Germline V gene sequence: CDR1 SGDLS, CDR2 YYNGEE. For the CDR3, the DNA is TGTGCCAGCAGCGTTGGAGGGTTTTGGGGCTACACCTTC. Amino acid sequence: CASSVGGFWGYTF.

The gene calls are TRBV5-1 and TRBJ2-2, with TRBD1 identical over 9 bases. The CDR3 extends over 15 amino acids. Losses at the gene ends were 4 bases for V and 2 bases for J; bases not matched to a gene: 3. Germline-derived CDR1 and CDR2 are SGHRS and YFSETQ. The CDR3 sequence: CASSLQGANTGELFF. CDR3 coding DNA: TGCGCCAGCAGCCTACAGGGGGCTAACACCGGGGAGCTGTTTTTT.

The V gene is TRBV4-2, the J gene TRBJ1-5; TRBD1 is a possible D gene (6 bases). Per the germline V gene, CDR1 is LGHNA and CDR2 is YNFKEQ. The V end lost 0 bases, the J end lost 1 base, and 7 bases lay between the germline ends. CDR3 size: 15 residues. CDR3 DNA: TGTGCCAGCAGCCAAGAGCAGGGGAGCAATCAGCCCCAGCATTTT. Amino acid sequence: CASSQEQGSNQPQHF.

This chain connects TRBV11-2 to TRBJ2-5, with TRBD1 identical over 11 bases. Unmatched junction bases numbered 9, after V lost 3 bases and J lost 6 bases. The CDR3 loop spans 16 amino acids. In germline, CDR1 is SGHAT, CDR2 FQNNGV. The CDR3 DNA is TGTGCCAGCAGCTTTCAGAGGGGGACAGGGGGAAAGACCCAGTACTTC. This codes for CASSFQRGTGGKTQYF.

This clone has a single count. The rearrangement links TRBV9 to TRBJ2-3, with 11 bases that match TRBD2. This CDR3 spans 15 amino acids. J lost 6 bases, V lost 2 bases, and 5 bases had no gene match. Germline CDR1 SGDLS, CDR2 YYNGEE. The CDR3 loop reads CASSVRTSGSDTQYF. As DNA, the CDR3 is TGTGCCAGCAGCGTGAGGACTAGCGGGTCGGATACGCAGTATTTT.